This T cell receptor beta chain is from a study of early stage breast cancer tumors. About the research overall: Of approximately 16 invasive breast tumors, about a dozen were hormone receptor-positive, HER2-negative. The study, taken as a whole, reports: Compared with adjacent normal breast tissue, tumors showed around 2.5-fold greater T cell density and higher clonality.

The CDR3 is 17 residues long. Germline lookup yields CDR1 SGHVS and CDR2 FQNEAQ. The V gene end was trimmed by 2 bases and the J gene end by 4 bases; junction bases not matched to a gene: 8. Note on this clone: The antigen is undetermined.

Assay used: immunoSEQ multiplex PCR; TCRdb lists only in-frame clones, some missing. Of approximately 50,000 clones in the sample, roughly 80% are singletons; the top ten hold approximately 3%. V is TRBV7-8 and J is TRBJ2-6; 7 nucleotides line up with TRBD1. The sample was blood. The receptor's source is a person aged 30 to 40 with breast cancer. CDR3 coding DNA: TGTGCCAGCAGCTTAAGAAACAGGGGAGCAGGGGCCAACGTCCTGACTTTC. This sequence encodes CASSLRNRGAGANVLTF.